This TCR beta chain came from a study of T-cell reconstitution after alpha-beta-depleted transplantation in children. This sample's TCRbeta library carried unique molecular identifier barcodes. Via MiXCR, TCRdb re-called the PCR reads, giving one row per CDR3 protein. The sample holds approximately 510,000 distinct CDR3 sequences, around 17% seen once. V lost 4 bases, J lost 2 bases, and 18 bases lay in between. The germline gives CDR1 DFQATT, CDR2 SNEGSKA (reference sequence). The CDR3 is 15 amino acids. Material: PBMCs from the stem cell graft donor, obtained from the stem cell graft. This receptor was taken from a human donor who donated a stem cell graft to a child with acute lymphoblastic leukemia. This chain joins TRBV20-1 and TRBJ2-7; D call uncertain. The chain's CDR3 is CSANQKTISPYEQYF. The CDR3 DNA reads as TGCAGTGCTAACCAAAAGACAATCTCCCCCTACGAGCAGTACTTC.